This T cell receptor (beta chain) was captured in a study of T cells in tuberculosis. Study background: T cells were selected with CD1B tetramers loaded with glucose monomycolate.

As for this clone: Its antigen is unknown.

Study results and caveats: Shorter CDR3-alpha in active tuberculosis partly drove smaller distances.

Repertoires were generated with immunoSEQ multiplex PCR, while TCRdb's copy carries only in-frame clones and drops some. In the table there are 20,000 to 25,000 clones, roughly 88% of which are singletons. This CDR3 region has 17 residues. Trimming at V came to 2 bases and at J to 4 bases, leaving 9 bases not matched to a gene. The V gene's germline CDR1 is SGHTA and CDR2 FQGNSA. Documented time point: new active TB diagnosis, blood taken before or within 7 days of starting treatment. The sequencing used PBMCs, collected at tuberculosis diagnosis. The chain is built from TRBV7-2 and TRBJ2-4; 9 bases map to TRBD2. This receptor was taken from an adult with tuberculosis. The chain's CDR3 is CASSLRAAGGRKNIQYF. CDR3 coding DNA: TGTGCCAGCAGCTTAAGGGCCGCGGGGGGGCGGAAAAACATTCAGTACTTC.